The entry below describes one TCR beta chain. This CDR3 region has 14 residues. Germline V gene data show CDR1 as SGHKS and CDR2 as YYEKEE (reference sequence). J lost 6 bases, V lost 3 bases, and 6 bases had no gene match. The data belong to a study of blood T cell repertoires in COVID-19. Background on the study: COVID-19 samples, acute and convalescent, were from the United States, Italy and Spain.

Ages ranged from about 18 to 89 years, with residence in 24 US areas. The recovered donors of Cohort 3 showed two negative PCRs, clearance, or symptom resolution. The method was immunoSEQ multiplex PCR; TCRdb's version includes in-frame clones alone and lacks a portion of them. The repertoire includes about 170,000 clones, roughly 80% of them detected once, and around 4.3% sits in the top ten. This chain joins TRBV5-5 and TRBJ1-2; 9 bases are a match to TRBD1. This receptor was taken from a woman aged 50 to 60 who had recovered from COVID-19. The sequencing input was PBMCs or T cells enriched from blood (not recorded which). The CDR3 DNA reads as TGTGCCAGCAGCTCTACAGGGGGCAAGGATGGCTACACCTTC. Translated, it gives CASSSTGGKDGYTF.